This is a list of T cell receptor beta chains from one sample in a study of cytomegalovirus exposure and HLA in healthy donors. TCRdb's copy holds only in-frame clones and misses some; the assay was immunoSEQ multiplex PCR. The sample lists over 150,000 clones; around 85% were seen once. The sequencing input was PBMCs. The receptors shown here come from a man younger than 35 in good health and CMV-seropositive. Both conserved end residues are part of each CDR3. The D gene is left open where the match is weak. Clone size is stated in some rows and not others, as once, few, many or a class when expanded.

v_gene	d_gene	abundance	j_gene	CDR3aa	CDR3nt
TRBV28	TRBD1	.	TRBJ1-2	CASTDREDYGYTF	TGTGCCAGCACCGACAGGGAGGACTATGGCTACACCTTC
TRBV28	TRBD1	few	TRBJ1-2	CASSVNRGRDGYTF	TGTGCCAGCAGTGTCAACAGGGGGCGGGATGGCTACACCTTC
TRBV9	.	.	TRBJ1-4	CASSPGVGGGEKLFF	TGTGCCAGCAGCCCCGGAGTGGGGGGAGGTGAAAAACTGTTTTTT
TRBV11-3	.	.	TRBJ2-1	CASSLSSASANEQFF	TGTGCCAGCAGCTTATCCAGTGCTAGCGCCAATGAGCAGTTCTTC
TRBV5-1	TRBD2	.	TRBJ2-7	CASSTSGGGSYEQYF	TGCGCCAGCAGTACTAGCGGGGGGGGATCCTACGAGCAGTACTTC
TRBV15	.	.	TRBJ2-5	CATSRVPGNQETQYF	TGTGCCACCAGCAGAGTGCCCGGGAATCAAGAGACCCAGTACTTC
TRBV19	.	.	TRBJ2-3	CASSLRDSGTDTQYF	TGTGCCAGTAGTCTCCGGGACTCCGGCACAGATACGCAGTATTTT
TRBV29-1	TRBD2	once	TRBJ2-1	CSVEDAGWGGFNEQFF	TGCAGCGTTGAAGATGCGGGTTGGGGGGGGTTCAATGAGCAGTTCTTC
TRBV19	TRBD1	.	TRBJ2-1	CASSISGTGDYNEQFF	TGTGCCAGTAGTATCTCCGGGACAGGGGACTACAATGAGCAGTTCTTC
TRBV7-9	TRBD2	.	TRBJ2-2	CASSADGLAGANTGELFF	TGTGCCAGCAGCGCGGACGGACTAGCGGGTGCGAACACCGGGGAGCTGTTTTTT
TRBV28	.	.	TRBJ1-1	CASRDTENTEAFF	TGTGCCAGCCGGGACACTGAGAACACTGAAGCTTTCTTT
TRBV9	TRBD2	.	TRBJ2-2	CASSVGAGVNTGELFF	TGTGCCAGCAGCGTAGGAGCGGGGGTTAACACCGGGGAGCTGTTTTTT
TRBV18	TRBD2	.	TRBJ2-1	CASSPGTSGTNEQFF	TGTGCCAGCTCACCCGGGACTAGCGGGACCAATGAGCAGTTCTTC
TRBV4-1	TRBD1	once	TRBJ1-3	CASSQAPPGQVAGNTIYF	TGCGCCAGCAGCCAAGCCCCTCCGGGACAGGTCGCCGGAAACACCATATATTTT
TRBV28	.	.	TRBJ1-5	CASSLRVGGNQPQHF	TGTGCCAGCAGCCTCAGGGTAGGCGGCAATCAGCCCCAGCATTTT
TRBV6-6	TRBD1	.	TRBJ1-5	CASSYDGQGSQPQHF	TGTGCCAGCAGTTACGACGGACAGGGGAGTCAGCCCCAGCATTTT
TRBV21-1	.	.	TRBJ2-7	CASSKRRDYSPYEQYF	TGTGCCAGCAGCAAACGGAGGGACTACTCGCCCTACGAGCAGTACTTC
TRBV7-9	.	.	TRBJ1-1	CASSFRLSEAFF	TGTGCCAGCAGCTTCAGACTTTCGGAAGCTTTCTTT
TRBV28	.	.	TRBJ1-4	CASSLSGEKLFF	TGTGCCAGCAGTTTATCGGGTGAAAAACTGTTTTTT
TRBV7-9	.	once	TRBJ1-1	CASDSTRVGYTEAFF	TGTGCCAGCGACTCAACGCGGGTGGGTTACACTGAAGCTTTCTTT
TRBV6-1	TRBD2	.	TRBJ2-5	CASSEAIGGGHETQYF	TGTGCCAGCAGTGAAGCGATCGGGGGGGGCCACGAGACCCAGTACTTC
TRBV6-6	.	.	TRBJ2-2	CASSYAGKSTGELFF	TGTGCCAGCAGTTACGCGGGAAAGAGCACCGGGGAGCTGTTTTTT
TRBV30	.	.	TRBJ1-2	CAWSERAGLGYTF	TGTGCCTGGAGTGAGAGAGCGGGGCTTGGCTACACCTTC
TRBV4-1	.	.	TRBJ1-1	CASSLQGAGYTEAFF	TGCGCCAGCAGCCTCCAAGGGGCCGGCTACACTGAAGCTTTCTTT
TRBV14	.	.	TRBJ2-5	CASSPFEGGLETQYF	TGTGCCAGCAGCCCTTTCGAAGGGGGATTGGAGACCCAGTACTTC
TRBV30	.	once	TRBJ2-7	CAWSPRGEQYF	TGTGCCTGGAGTCCCCGGGGCGAGCAGTACTTC
TRBV10-3	TRBD2	few	TRBJ2-2	CASGTSGWELFF	TGTGCCAGCGGGACTAGCGGATGGGAGCTGTTTTTT
TRBV27	.	.	TRBJ1-5	CASSLSGGSNQPQHF	TGTGCCAGCAGTTTATCGGGAGGTAGCAATCAGCCCCAGCATTTT
TRBV2	TRBD1	.	TRBJ1-1	CASRRGTGDTEAFF	TGTGCCAGCAGAAGGGGTACAGGGGACACTGAAGCTTTCTTT
TRBV14	.	.	TRBJ2-7	CASSPDRTRGQYF	TGTGCCAGCAGCCCGGACCGGACCAGGGGGCAGTACTTC
TRBV5-1	TRBD1	many	TRBJ2-2	CASSSGQGTTGELFF	TGCGCCAGCAGCTCGGGACAGGGGACCACCGGGGAGCTGTTTTTT
TRBV29-1	.	.	TRBJ1-2	CSVGQSPETSGYTF	TGCAGCGTTGGACAATCCCCCGAAACAAGTGGCTACACCTTC
TRBV19	TRBD1	.	TRBJ1-2	CASREAGGNGYTF	TGTGCCAGTAGGGAAGCAGGGGGGAATGGCTACACCTTC
TRBV11-2	.	.	TRBJ2-7	CASSLVQASSYEQYF	TGTGCCAGCAGCTTAGTCCAGGCGAGCTCCTACGAGCAGTACTTC
TRBV30	.	.	TRBJ1-5	CAWTIGSNQPQHF	TGTGCCTGGACCATCGGTAGCAATCAGCCCCAGCATTTT
TRBV5-6	TRBD1	.	TRBJ1-4	CASSARRDSFNEKLFF	TGTGCCAGCAGCGCGAGGAGGGACAGTTTTAATGAAAAACTGTTTTTT
TRBV5-4	.	.	TRBJ2-1	CASSFSGAPVGNEQFF	TGTGCCAGCAGCTTTTCGGGAGCCCCGGTTGGCAATGAGCAGTTCTTC
TRBV5-1	.	.	TRBJ1-4	CASSPGANEKLFF	TGCGCCAGCAGCCCCGGGGCTAATGAAAAACTGTTTTTT
TRBV5-1	TRBD2	.	TRBJ2-1	CASSPLAGTSYNEQFF	TGCGCCAGCAGTCCTTTAGCGGGGACCTCCTACAATGAGCAGTTCTTC
TRBV7-9	.	.	TRBJ2-5	CASSLPNDRGRETQYF	TGTGCCAGCAGCCTCCCCAATGATCGAGGAAGGGAGACCCAGTACTTC
TRBV28	TRBD1	.	TRBJ1-5	CASRGRTGTSNQPQHF	TGTGCCAGCAGGGGACGGACAGGGACGAGCAATCAGCCCCAGCATTTT
TRBV19	.	.	TRBJ2-1	CASSLLTASSYNEQFF	TGTGCCAGTAGTTTACTGACAGCCTCCTCCTACAATGAGCAGTTCTTC
TRBV20-1	.	.	TRBJ1-1	CSPLRGVEAFF	TGCAGCCCCCTCCGGGGGGTTGAAGCTTTCTTT